This is a list of T cell receptor beta chains from one sample in a study of T cells in localized non-small cell lung cancer. Sequenced by immunoSEQ multiplex PCR; TCRdb stores in-frame clones only, minus some. The top ten hold 20% to 25% of the sample, which has about 70,000 clones, 86% seen once. Material: peripheral blood, obtained before any cancer treatment. The origin of the receptors is a male donor at least 60 years old with stage III squamous cell lung carcinoma. The CDR3 runs from the conserved cysteine through the conserved F or W. D genes are given only for firm matches. Only part of the rows carry a size: once, few, many, or a class if the clone is expanded.

v_call: TRBV5-1
j_call: TRBJ2-1
d_call: TRBD2
clone_size: -
cdr3_nt: TGCGCCAGCAGCTTGGGAATAGCGGGGGGCCAGTACAATGAGCAGTTCTTC
cdr3_aa: CASSLGIAGGQYNEQFF

v_call: TRBV5-6
j_call: TRBJ1-2
d_call: -
clone_size: -
cdr3_nt: TGTGCCAGCAGCTGGGAGGGCAGGGACTATGGCTACACCTTC
cdr3_aa: CASSWEGRDYGYTF

v_call: TRBV11-2
j_call: TRBJ2-2
d_call: TRBD1
clone_size: -
cdr3_nt: TGTGCCAGCAGGGATACAGGGGTTCCCGGGGAGCTGTTTTTT
cdr3_aa: CASRDTGVPGELFF

v_call: TRBV6-1
j_call: TRBJ1-5
d_call: -
clone_size: once
cdr3_nt: TGTGCCAGCAGTGATGCGTTCGGACCTCAGCCCCAGCATTTT
cdr3_aa: CASSDAFGPQPQHF

v_call: TRBV5-8
j_call: TRBJ1-5
d_call: -
clone_size: few
cdr3_nt: TGTGCCAGCAGCTCTCACCACGGATATAGCAATCAGCCCCAGCATTTT
cdr3_aa: CASSSHHGYSNQPQHF

v_call: TRBV29-1
j_call: TRBJ1-2
d_call: -
clone_size: -
cdr3_nt: TGCAGCGTTGAGGAAGCTAACTATGGCTACACCTTC
cdr3_aa: CSVEEANYGYTF

v_call: TRBV15
j_call: TRBJ2-3
d_call: -
clone_size: few
cdr3_nt: TGTGCCACCAGCAGAGAACAGGATAGCACAGATACGCAGTATTTT
cdr3_aa: CATSREQDSTDTQYF

v_call: TRBV6-1
j_call: TRBJ1-3
d_call: -
clone_size: -
cdr3_nt: TGTGCCAGCAGTGAATCCGCTAGGATTGGCACCATATATTTT
cdr3_aa: CASSESARIGTIYF

v_call: TRBV7-2
j_call: TRBJ2-5
d_call: -
clone_size: -
cdr3_nt: TGTGCCAGCAGCTTAGAGGGGAAAACGGGGGAGACCCAGTACTTC
cdr3_aa: CASSLEGKTGETQYF

v_call: TRBV6-1
j_call: TRBJ1-2
d_call: -
clone_size: -
cdr3_nt: TGTGCCAGCAGTCCAGGGAACGACGTTGGCTACACCTTC
cdr3_aa: CASSPGNDVGYTF

v_call: TRBV7-8
j_call: TRBJ1-5
d_call: TRBD1
clone_size: -
cdr3_nt: TGTGCCAGCAGCTTGAGGGGACAGGGGCCCACTCAGCCCCAGCATTTT
cdr3_aa: CASSLRGQGPTQPQHF

v_call: TRBV11-3
j_call: TRBJ2-7
d_call: -
clone_size: -
cdr3_nt: TGTGCCAGCAGCTTAAACGAGCAGTACTTC
cdr3_aa: CASSLNEQYF

v_call: TRBV28
j_call: TRBJ1-6
d_call: -
clone_size: -
cdr3_nt: TGTGCCAGCAGTTTGGGGAGGGACAATTCACCCCTCCACTTT
cdr3_aa: CASSLGRDNSPLHF

v_call: TRBV9
j_call: TRBJ2-1
d_call: TRBD1
clone_size: -
cdr3_nt: TGTGCCAGCAGCGGAAGGGGACAGGGTTTAAATGAGCAGTTCTTC
cdr3_aa: CASSGRGQGLNEQFF

v_call: TRBV19
j_call: TRBJ1-2
d_call: -
clone_size: -
cdr3_nt: TGTGCCAGTAGTCCTCAGGGATTCTATGGCTACACCTTC
cdr3_aa: CASSPQGFYGYTF

v_call: TRBV2
j_call: TRBJ1-1
d_call: TRBD1
clone_size: -
cdr3_nt: TGTGCCAGCAGGCCAACAGGGGCGAGTACTGAAGCTTTCTTT
cdr3_aa: CASRPTGASTEAFF

v_call: TRBV20-1
j_call: TRBJ1-1
d_call: -
clone_size: -
cdr3_nt: TGCAGGACATACGGGGGTTTCTTT
cdr3_aa: CRTYGGFF